The rows below give T cell receptor beta chains drawn from one sample of a study of blood T cell repertoires in COVID-19. Assay: immunoSEQ multiplex PCR; the TCRdb copy retains only in-frame clones and omits some. The sample lists 210,000 or so clones, approximately 91% occurring once. Sequencing was carried out using peripheral blood. The receptors here all came from a woman aged 40 to 55 who had recovered from COVID-19. CDR3s leave out the opening cysteine and the closing phenylalanine or tryptophan. A D gene is named only where the DNA matches it firmly.

d_call | v_call | cdr3_aa
. | TRBV18 | ASSLTGVGSSEQY
TRBD2 | TRBV4-3 | ASSRSGGTRSYNEQF
. | TRBV2 | ASRESRSQF
TRBD2 | TRBV6-5 | ASSQVGGGVDTQY
. | TRBV18 | ASSPPAGSGNQPQH
. | TRBV2 | ASTRGGGPRQNYGYT
TRBD1 | TRBV7-9 | ASSLSGGGDIQY
. | TRBV15 | ATSAQDPSTDTQY
. | TRBV5-1 | ASSLTGQRNSPLH
TRBD2 | TRBV7-2 | ASSLGGVAGELF
TRBD1 | TRBV7-6 | ASSLNLQGASGANVLT
. | TRBV19 | ASSPRGVSYT
. | TRBV7-9 | ASSPSYGYT
. | TRBV9 | ASSVGRGYNEQF
. | TRBV2 | ASRRTDEAF
TRBD1 | TRBV7-6 | ASRPTGVETQY
TRBD1 | TRBV4-1 | ASSQARIRDREDEQY
TRBD2 | TRBV12-5 | ASGFAGTSGPTYEQY
. | TRBV15 | ATLSGSGSQETQY
TRBD1 | TRBV24-1 | ATSDSDLTGGTEAF